The rows below give T cell receptor beta chains drawn from one sample of a study of T cells after posttransplantation cyclophosphamide. The table came from immunoSEQ multiplex PCR; TCRdb's copy has only in-frame clones and leaves some out. Of fewer than 25,000 clones in the sample, 85% to 90% are singletons; the top ten hold over 10%. Specimen: PBMCs, collected after allogeneic stem cell transplant with posttransplant cyclophosphamide. Receptor source: a female patient between 30 and 40 years old who received an allogeneic stem cell transplant from an unrelated donor, was CMV-positive, and had no GVHD. The graft donor may be the source of some T cells. The conserved cysteine and the conserved F or W are not part of the CDR3 here. D genes are given only for firm matches.

J gene | V gene | D gene | CDR3 protein
TRBJ1-1 | TRBV7-9 | . | ASSSKGPTEAF
TRBJ2-1 | TRBV7-6 | TRBD2 | ASSLGNSGLAGNEQF
TRBJ2-2 | TRBV28 | . | ASRGHPNTGELF
TRBJ2-1 | TRBV7-9 | . | ASSFGGAAYNEQF
TRBJ2-1 | TRBV7-9 | TRBD1 | ASSLARGHEQF
TRBJ2-1 | TRBV7-3 | TRBD2 | ASSLTSGGPIYNEQF
TRBJ1-5 | TRBV7-9 | . | ASSGRNQPQH
TRBJ2-5 | TRBV6-1 | TRBD2 | ASQSSGGFQETQY
TRBJ2-7 | TRBV4-1 | TRBD1 | ASSQDRGQINSYEQY
TRBJ2-5 | TRBV9 | . | ASSPGLRETQY
TRBJ2-7 | TRBV11-2 | . | ASSLSGHLYEQY
TRBJ2-2 | TRBV11-2 | TRBD1 | ASSLSGTDTGELF
TRBJ1-2 | TRBV4-2 | . | ASSQVRYRGYGYT
TRBJ1-1 | TRBV7-9 | . | ASRLRLRGAETEAF
TRBJ1-3 | TRBV4-3 | TRBD1 | ASSQGGTANSGNTIY
TRBJ2-1 | TRBV19 | . | ASSPRDNEQF
TRBJ1-5 | TRBV7-2 | . | ASSLGGINQPQH
TRBJ1-2 | TRBV5-6 | TRBD1 | ASSSGQVGSYT
TRBJ1-6 | TRBV7-9 | . | ASSFGGGVNSPLH
TRBJ2-2 | TRBV9 | . | ASSADSSYTGELF
TRBJ1-2 | TRBV28 | . | ASSLPVDYGYT
TRBJ2-3 | TRBV7-2 | TRBD2 | ASSITGGLTDTQY
TRBJ2-1 | TRBV6-1 | TRBD1 | ASSADGPKGANNEQF
TRBJ2-7 | TRBV13 | TRBD2 | ASSPTTLAGDAYEQY
TRBJ1-1 | TRBV5-4 | TRBD1 | ASSTSRQGAWTEAF
TRBJ2-1 | TRBV4-3 | TRBD2 | ASSQELAGAAREF
TRBJ1-3 | TRBV19 | . | ASSPEASGWNSGNTIY
TRBJ2-7 | TRBV13 | . | ASSLVGGARYEQY
TRBJ1-1 | TRBV7-9 | . | ASSLRQTNTEAF
TRBJ1-4 | TRBV28 | . | ASSFQEFLF
TRBJ2-5 | TRBV5-1 | . | ASSRLTWTEETQY
TRBJ2-7 | TRBV28 | . | ASSFRGPSYEQY
TRBJ2-1 | TRBV5-4 | . | ASSLGGPVNNEQF
TRBJ2-1 | TRBV9 | . | ASNVGATYNEQF
TRBJ2-3 | TRBV5-1 | . | ASSFGGRTDTQY
TRBJ1-3 | TRBV28 | TRBD1 | ASSLWGQGVPGNTIY
TRBJ2-7 | TRBV11-3 | . | ASSFRVGGDEQY
TRBJ1-6 | TRBV30 | . | AWSGTRTMSESSYNSPLH
TRBJ1-1 | TRBV19 | . | ASSSRVSGEAF
TRBJ2-2 | TRBV4-1 | . | ASSQVISGTGELF
TRBJ2-5 | TRBV25-1 | TRBD1 | ASSDPGQGGETQY
TRBJ2-7 | TRBV19 | . | ASSIRPERYEQY
TRBJ1-6 | TRBV5-1 | . | ASSLARGGSPLH
TRBJ1-1 | TRBV4-1 | . | ASSLPQGRNTEAF